This T cell receptor beta chain appears in the sequencing data of a study of CD8 T cells in ankylosing spondylitis. MiXCR, run by TCRdb on the 5' RACE reads, gives a single entry per CDR3 protein. The sample shows tens of thousands of distinct CDR3 sequences, around 30% of them seen only once. This CDR3 region has 10 residues. Germline-derived CDR1 and CDR2 are SQVTM and ANQGSEA. Trimming at V came to 7 bases and at J to 5 bases, leaving 2 bases not matched to a gene. This clonotype has just a few counts. This sequence joins TRBV29-1 and TRBJ2-7; TRBD1 agrees at 7 bases. Input material: synovial fluid, either unsorted or a sorted T cell fraction (not recorded which). The source is a male donor with ankylosing spondylitis. In nucleotides, the CDR3 is TGCAGCGCGGGACAGAACGAGCAGTACTTC. Protein sequence: CSAGQNEQYF.